Sequencing of this T cell receptor (beta chain) was carried out in a study of T cells expressing NK-cell markers (TCRdb year 2020). With regard to the full study: Three sorted T-cell subsets (CD3+CD56+NKG2C+, CD3+CD56+NKG2C- and CD3+CD56-NKG2C+) from 8 or 9 donors had their TCR beta-chain repertoires profiled. Randomly selected healthy volunteers, three men and five women, were used as the eight sequenced donors. Among the eight sequenced donors, only one was HCMV-seronegative, while the other seven were HCMV-seropositive. Illumina HiSeq 2000/2500, MiSeq or NextSeq was used to sequence libraries as 2 x 150 bp reads. General study outcomes and caveats: For six donors, the dominant CD3+CD56+NKG2C+ clonotypes were among the top 10 CD8+ clonotypes and accounted for 1.0-7.0% of CD8+ T cells. It remained unclear whether the expanded NKG2C-expressing T cell clones were specific for HCMV antigens. Those dominant clonotypes were again the most abundant among CD3+CD56-NKG2C+ cells in a few donors, at roughly 25-60.1%.

Points on this clonotype: Which antigen it targets is not known.

A commercial ELISA kit detecting HCMV-specific IgG in serum was used to determine HCMV serostatus. Peripheral blood mononuclear cells were isolated from blood by Ficoll density gradient centrifugation. The germline V gene specifies MNHEY as CDR1 and SVGAGI as CDR2. The CDR3 goes from the cysteine to the phenylalanine over 14 residues. Nucleotide data are not available. Sequencing used an Illumina HiSeq 2000. The TCR beta cDNA libraries were made using 5'RACE template switching, a step that added both a universal primer site and unique molecular identifiers. cDNA synthesis was primed from the TCR beta constant segment, followed by two successive PCR amplification steps. The authors processed their data as follows. MIGEC was used to demultiplex reads and group reads by UMI, and MiTCR was used to assemble and quantify clonotypes. To remove erroneous sequences, TCR cDNA sequences were retained only when supported by two or more reads. The tcR package was used for downstream repertoire analysis, with clonotypes matched between fractions based on CDR3 nucleotide sequence plus V segment. Antigen specificity was annotated against VDJdb with VDJmatch, allowing one amino acid substitution in CDR3. TCRdb reprocessed the public reads and reports one entry per CDR3 protein sequence, without DNA. It is TCRdb's table, rather than the study itself, that gives the V and J calls and clone size. Per the sample table, the count is a few hundred thousand distinct CDR3 sequences. The ten largest clonotypes hold 5.2% of the sample.

Material: blood T cells: a sorted CD56 or NKG2C T cell subset, CD4+ or CD8+ T cells, or bulk PBMC T cells (not recorded which). The sequence is built from TRBV6-5 and TRBJ1-6. The receptor's source is a man aged 18 to 69 in good health. The CDR3: CASSYGPAGSPLHF.